This T cell receptor beta chain was retrieved from a study of siplizumab effects on memory and regulatory T cells. Only in-frame clones appear in the TCRdb table, and some are missing; sequencing was by immunoSEQ multiplex PCR. This sample carries over 100,000 clones, 93% of them seen once, and the ten largest clones take approximately 0.6%. The CDR3 contains 14 residues. V lost 7 bases to trimming and J lost 2 bases, with 15 bases between them. Germline CDR1 reads MNHNY; CDR2 reads SVGAGI (reference sequence). The receptor's source is a human donor in good health. This rearrangement joins TRBV6-6 to TRBJ2-7; no clear D. Sample: Tregs sorted from blood. CDR3 in amino acids: CASMLTRNTYEQYF. For the CDR3, the DNA is TGTGCCAGCATGTTGACACGGAATACCTACGAGCAGTACTTC.